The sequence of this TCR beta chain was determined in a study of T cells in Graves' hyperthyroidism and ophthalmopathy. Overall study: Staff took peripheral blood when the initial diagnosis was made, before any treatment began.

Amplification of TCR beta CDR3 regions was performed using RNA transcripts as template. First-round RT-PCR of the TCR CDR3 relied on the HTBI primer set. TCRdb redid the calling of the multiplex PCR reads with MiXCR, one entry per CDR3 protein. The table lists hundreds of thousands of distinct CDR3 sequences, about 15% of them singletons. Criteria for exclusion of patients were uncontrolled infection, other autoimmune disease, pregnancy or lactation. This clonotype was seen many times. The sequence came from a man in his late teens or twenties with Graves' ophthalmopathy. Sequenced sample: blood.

Here the CDR3 DNA reads TGTGCCAGCAGTTTTTTGGGAGTTAACACCGGGGAGCTGTTTTTT. Protein: CASSFLGVNTGELFF. The chain couples TRBV12-3 or TRBV12-4 to TRBJ2-2; D may be TRBD2 (5 bases). Trimming cost V 3 bases and J 2 bases, with 10 bases left between them. The CDR3 is made up of 15 amino acids.